This T cell receptor (beta chain) is from a study of T cell changes during pregnancy in multiple sclerosis. This clone was seen a single time. The table came from immunoSEQ multiplex PCR; TCRdb's copy has only in-frame clones and leaves some out. The repertoire holds about 100,000 clones, with about 94% as singletons. The input for sequencing was peripheral blood, taken before pregnancy. The receptor comes from a female donor with multiple sclerosis, enrolled in a pregnancy study.

For the CDR3, the DNA is TGTGCCACCAGCAGAGATCCGGACAGGGGAGGTCAGCCCCAGCATTTT. This translates into CATSRDPDRGGQPQHF. The chain has TRBV15 and TRBJ1-5, with 9 positions matching TRBD1. CDR1 LNHNV and CDR2 YYDKDF come from the germline V gene (reference sequence). V gave up 0 bases and J gave up 6 bases; unmatched junction bases: 6. This CDR3 has 16 amino acids.